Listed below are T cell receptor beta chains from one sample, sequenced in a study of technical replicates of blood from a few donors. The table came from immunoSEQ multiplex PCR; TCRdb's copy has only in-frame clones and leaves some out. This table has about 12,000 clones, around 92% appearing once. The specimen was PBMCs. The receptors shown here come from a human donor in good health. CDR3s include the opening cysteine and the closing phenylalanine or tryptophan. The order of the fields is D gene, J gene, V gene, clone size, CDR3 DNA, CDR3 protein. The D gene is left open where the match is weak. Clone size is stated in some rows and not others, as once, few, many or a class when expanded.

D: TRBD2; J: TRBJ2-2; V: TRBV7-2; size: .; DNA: TGTGCCAGCATCCCCCTAGCGGCCGGGGAGCTGTTTTTT; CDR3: CASIPLAAGELFF
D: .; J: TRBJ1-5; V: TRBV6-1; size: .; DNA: TGTGCCAGCAGTGGGGAGTACAATCAGCCCCAGCATTTT; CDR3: CASSGEYNQPQHF
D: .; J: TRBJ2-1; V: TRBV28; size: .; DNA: TGTGCCAGCTCCTGGGGGGTCGGTGAGCAGTTCTTC; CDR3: CASSWGVGEQFF
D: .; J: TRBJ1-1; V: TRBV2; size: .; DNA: TGTGCCAGTAGACAGGAAATAAACACTGAAGCTTTCTTT; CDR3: CASRQEINTEAFF
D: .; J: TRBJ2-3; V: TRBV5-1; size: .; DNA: TGCGCCAGCAGCTTTGGGCTAGCGACAGATACGCAGTATTTT; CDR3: CASSFGLATDTQYF
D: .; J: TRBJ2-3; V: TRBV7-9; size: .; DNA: TGTGCCAGCAGCCGACGCGGGACCCCGGCGCAGTATTTT; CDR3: CASSRRGTPAQYF
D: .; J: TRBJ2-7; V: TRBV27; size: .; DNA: TGTGCCAGCAGTTTACGAGGGGAGACAGGAACCTACGAGCAGTACTTC; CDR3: CASSLRGETGTYEQYF
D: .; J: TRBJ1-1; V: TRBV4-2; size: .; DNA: TGTGCCAGCAGCCAAGATCTTAGCAGCCCCACCTACACTGAAGCTTTCTTT; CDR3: CASSQDLSSPTYTEAFF
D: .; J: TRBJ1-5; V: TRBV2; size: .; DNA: TGTGCCAGCAGTGAAGGGGGGACATTTCAGCCCCAGCATTTT; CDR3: CASSEGGTFQPQHF
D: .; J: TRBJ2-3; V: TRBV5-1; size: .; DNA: TGCGCCAGCAGCTGGGGGCCTAGTCGGGTTGCAGATACGCAGTATTTT; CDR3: CASSWGPSRVADTQYF
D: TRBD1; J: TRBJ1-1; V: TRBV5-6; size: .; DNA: TGTGCCAGCAGCTTCCGGGACAGGGACACTGAAGCTTTCTTT; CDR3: CASSFRDRDTEAFF
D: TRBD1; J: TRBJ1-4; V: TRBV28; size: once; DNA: TGTGCCAGCAAACAGGGGAATGAAAAACTGTTTTTT; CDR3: CASKQGNEKLFF
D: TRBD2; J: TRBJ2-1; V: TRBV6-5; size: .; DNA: TGTGCCAGCACCCCGAGCGGGATAGATGAGCAGTTCTTC; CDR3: CASTPSGIDEQFF
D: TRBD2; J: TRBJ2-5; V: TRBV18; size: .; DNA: TGTGCCAGCTCACCCGGGGGGGAGACCCAGTACTTC; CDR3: CASSPGGETQYF
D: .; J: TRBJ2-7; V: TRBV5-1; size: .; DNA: TGCGCCAGCAGCTTGCTAGCCGGTCTGGACGAGCAGTACTTC; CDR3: CASSLLAGLDEQYF
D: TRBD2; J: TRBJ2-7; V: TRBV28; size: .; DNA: TGTGCCAGCAGCGTTACTAGCGAGGGCTCCTACGAGCAGTACTTC; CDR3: CASSVTSEGSYEQYF
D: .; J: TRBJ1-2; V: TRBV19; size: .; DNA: TGTGCCAGTCAAGGGCGGACTCCTGGCTACACCTTC; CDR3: CASQGRTPGYTF
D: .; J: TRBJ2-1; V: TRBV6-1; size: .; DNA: TGTGCCAGCAGTGAAGGGCATGGGGGAGGGGGGAACAATGAGCAGTTCTTC; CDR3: CASSEGHGGGGNNEQFF
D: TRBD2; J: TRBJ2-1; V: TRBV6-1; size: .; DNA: TGTGCCAGCAGAGAAGAAGGACTAGCGGGAGGTTACAATGAGCAGTTCTTC; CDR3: CASREEGLAGGYNEQFF
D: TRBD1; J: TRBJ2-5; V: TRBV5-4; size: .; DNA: TGTGCCAGCAGCTCGAAGACAGGGCCAGAGACCCAGTACTTC; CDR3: CASSSKTGPETQYF
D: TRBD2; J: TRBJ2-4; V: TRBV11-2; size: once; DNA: TGTGCCAGCAGAAAAATTCTTGGGAGGGCTGGCAAAAACATTCAGTACTTC; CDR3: CASRKILGRAGKNIQYF
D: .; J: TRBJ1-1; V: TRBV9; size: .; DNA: TGTGCCAGCAGCGTAGGTACAGGGCCTGGAGAAGCTTTCTTT; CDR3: CASSVGTGPGEAFF
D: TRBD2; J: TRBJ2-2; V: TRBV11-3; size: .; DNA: TGTGCCAGCAGCTTGAGGGAGGGTACCACCGGGGAGCTGTTTTTT; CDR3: CASSLREGTTGELFF
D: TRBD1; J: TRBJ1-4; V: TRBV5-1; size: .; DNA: TGCGCCAGCAGCTTCGGGACAGGGGATGAAAAACTGTTTTTT; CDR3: CASSFGTGDEKLFF
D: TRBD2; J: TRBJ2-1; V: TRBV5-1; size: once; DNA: TGCGCCAGCAGCTCCGCCGGACTAGCGGGAGTGTGGAATGAGCAGTTCTTC; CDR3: CASSSAGLAGVWNEQFF
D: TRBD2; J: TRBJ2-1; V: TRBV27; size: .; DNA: TGTGCCAGCAGTCCCGGGACTAGCGGGACTGAGCAGTTCTTC; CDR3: CASSPGTSGTEQFF
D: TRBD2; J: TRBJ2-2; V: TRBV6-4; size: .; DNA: TGTGCCAGCAGTGACACTAGCGGGAGCACCGGGGAGCTGTTTTTT; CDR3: CASSDTSGSTGELFF
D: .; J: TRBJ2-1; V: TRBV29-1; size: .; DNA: TGCAGCGCCTTCGGGGTTAGCTCCTACAATGAGCAGTTCTTC; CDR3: CSAFGVSSYNEQFF
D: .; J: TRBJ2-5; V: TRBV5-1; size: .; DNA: TGCGCCAGCAGCTTGACTACCCAAGAGACCCAGTACTTC; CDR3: CASSLTTQETQYF
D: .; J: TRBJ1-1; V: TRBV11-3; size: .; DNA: TGTGCCAGCAGCAGGGGCGGGGACGGCGGCACTGAAGCTTTCTTT; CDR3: CASSRGGDGGTEAFF
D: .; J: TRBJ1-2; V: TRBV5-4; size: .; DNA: TGTGCCAGCAGCTTCGGGGGGCAAACTAACTATGGCTACACCTTC; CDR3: CASSFGGQTNYGYTF
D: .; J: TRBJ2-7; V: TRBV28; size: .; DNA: TGTGCCAGCAGTTTTTTAGGGGCGAACGAGCAGTACTTC; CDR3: CASSFLGANEQYF
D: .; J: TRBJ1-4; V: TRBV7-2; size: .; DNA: TGTGCCAGCAGCTTAGGGTCAGGGCGGAATGAAAAACTGTTTTTT; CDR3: CASSLGSGRNEKLFF
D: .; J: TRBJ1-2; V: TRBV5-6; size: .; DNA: TGTGCCAGCAGCGAAATCCGGGATAACTATGGCTACACCTTC; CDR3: CASSEIRDNYGYTF
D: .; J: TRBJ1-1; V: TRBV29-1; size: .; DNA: TGCAGCGTTGAGCAGGCTATGAACACTGAAGCTTTCTTT; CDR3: CSVEQAMNTEAFF
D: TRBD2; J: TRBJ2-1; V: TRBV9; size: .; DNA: TGTGCCAGCACCAAGGGAGGGTCCGCCTACAATGAGCAGTTCTTC; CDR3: CASTKGGSAYNEQFF
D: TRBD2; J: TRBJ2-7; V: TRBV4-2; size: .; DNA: TGTGCCAGCAGCCAAGAATTCCCCCCTCGACTAGCGGGAGCGGGCGAGCAGTACTTC; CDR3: CASSQEFPPRLAGAGEQYF
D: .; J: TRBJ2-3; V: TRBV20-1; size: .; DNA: TGCAGTGCTAGGAGAACAGATACGCAGTATTTT; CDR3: CSARRTDTQYF
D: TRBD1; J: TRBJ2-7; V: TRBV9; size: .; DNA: TGTGCCAGCAGCGCCAGGGGACAGGCAGAGCTCTACGAGCAGTACTTC; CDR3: CASSARGQAELYEQYF
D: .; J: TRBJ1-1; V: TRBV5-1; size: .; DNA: TGCGCCAGCAGCCGATTTGTTGGACAGAATCAGTTGAACACTGAAGCTTTCTTT; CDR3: CASSRFVGQNQLNTEAFF
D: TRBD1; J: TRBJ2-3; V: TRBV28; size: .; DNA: TGTGCCAGCAGACCTGGGACAGGGGGCCCGAGGGCAGATACGCAGTATTTT; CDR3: CASRPGTGGPRADTQYF